This TCR beta chain was profiled in a study of cytomegalovirus exposure and HLA in healthy donors. Whole-study context: HLA-typed donors were the source of about 90 million unique TCRs held in an early data release.

Vbeta (60) and Jbeta (13) primers were used in the PCR. Only in-frame clones appear in the TCRdb table, and some are missing; sequencing was by immunoSEQ multiplex PCR. In the table there are 85,000 to 100,000 clones, roughly three quarters of which are singletons. Each donor was nominally healthy when sampled (though unrecorded immune exposures were likely). The germline gives CDR1 LNHDA, CDR2 SQIVND (reference sequence). The CDR3 is 16 residues long. V was clipped by 1 base and J by 2 bases, with 12 bases between them. Study-wide results and caveats: Analyzed later, association rates of TCRs varied across HLA loci, with DRB1 most and HLA-C fewest. A missense DCLRE1C variant was associated with V- and J-gene trimming of TCR beta chains in a later analysis, and an independent cohort replicated the association.

Notes on this clone: Antigen: not known.

What was sequenced was PBMCs. V gene TRBV19 combines with J gene TRBJ1-5, with D possibly being TRBD1 (6 bases). The clonotype comes from a woman aged 40 to 49 in good health and CMV-seronegative. CDR3 protein: CASSIVRGGGNQPQHF. The CDR3 nucleotides are TGTGCCAGTAGTATAGTCAGGGGTGGAGGCAATCAGCCCCAGCATTTT.